The T cell receptor beta chain described here comes from a study of early T cells in non-severe SARS-CoV-2 infection. General study results and limits: Using VDJdb, the matching emphasized anti-spike CD8 responses while missing private and CD4 specificities.

This clonotype was seen repeatedly, ten times or more. The antigen is undetermined. In the library, individual cDNA molecules carried attached unique molecular identifiers. A single record per CDR3 protein comes from TCRdb applying MiXCR to the 5' RACE reads. The sample has about 31,000 distinct CDR3 sequences, around 5.8% seen once; the top ten hold around 5%. This CDR3 region has 16 residues. Germline V CDR1 and CDR2: MNHNS, SASEGT. V lost 2 bases, J lost 1 base, and 12 bases lay in between. This chain links TRBV6-1 with TRBJ1-5; no reliable D call. The sequencing input was whole blood. This receptor was obtained from an adult who was a healthcare worker with PCR-confirmed SARS-CoV-2 infection or an uninfected control (not recorded which). The CDR3 nucleotides are TGTGCCAGCAGTGAACTCGACCCCATAAGCAATCAGCCCCAGCATTTT. It encodes CASSELDPISNQPQHF.